The clone carrying this T cell receptor beta chain has only a few counts. Its antigen is not identified. The data originate from a study of cytomegalovirus exposure and HLA in healthy donors. The germline V gene has CDR1 MNHEY and CDR2 SMNVEV (reference sequence). CDR3 size: 11 residues. Trimming removed 5 bases from V and 7 bases from J, with 9 bases in between. 13 Jbeta primers and 60 Vbeta primers were used for the PCR. Method: immunoSEQ multiplex PCR; TCRdb's copy keeps in-frame clones and lacks some. The repertoire consists of about 150,000 clones, with around 83% occurring once and the leading ten covering about 2.4%. The study, taken as a whole, reports: Presence/absence analyses assumed roughly uniform sequencing depth across donors.

The sample taken for sequencing was PBMCs. This clonotype was obtained from a man aged 25-45 years in good health and CMV-seropositive. This rearrangement joins TRBV27 to TRBJ2-7; perhaps TRBD2 as D (5 bases). The CDR3 loop is CASSPTGEQYV. CDR3 coding DNA: TGTGCCAGCAGTCCAACGGGGGAGCAGTACGTC.